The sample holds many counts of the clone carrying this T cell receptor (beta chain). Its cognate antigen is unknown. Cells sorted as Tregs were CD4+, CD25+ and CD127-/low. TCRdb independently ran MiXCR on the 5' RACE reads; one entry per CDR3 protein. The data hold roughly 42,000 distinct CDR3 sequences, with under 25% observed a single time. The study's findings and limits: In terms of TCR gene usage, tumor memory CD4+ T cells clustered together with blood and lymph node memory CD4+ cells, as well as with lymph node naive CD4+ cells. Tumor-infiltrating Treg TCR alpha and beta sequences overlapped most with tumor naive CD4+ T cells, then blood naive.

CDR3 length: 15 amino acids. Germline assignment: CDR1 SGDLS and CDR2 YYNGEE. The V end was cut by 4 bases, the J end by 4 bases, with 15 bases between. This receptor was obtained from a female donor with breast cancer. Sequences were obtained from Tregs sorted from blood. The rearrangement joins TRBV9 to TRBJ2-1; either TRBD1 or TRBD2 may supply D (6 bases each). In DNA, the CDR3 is TGTGCCAGCAGCCGGAGCGGAGGGGGGTACAATGAGCAGTTCTTC. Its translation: CASSRSGGGYNEQFF.